The 23 T cell receptor beta chains presented below share a single source sample, sequenced in a study of blood T cell repertoires in COVID-19. The repertoire was sequenced with immunoSEQ multiplex PCR; TCRdb's copy has only in-frame clones and lacks some. In the table there are approximately 300,000 clones, around 86% of which are singletons. The sequenced material came from peripheral blood. The source of these receptors is a man between 45 and 60 years old with active or convalescent COVID-19.

The chain recombines TRBV7-2 with TRBJ2-7; D is perhaps TRBD1 (5 bases). The CDR3 length is 14 residues. Germline CDR1 SGHTA, CDR2 FQGNSA. The ends were cut back, 1 base at V and 1 base at J, with 8 bases in the middle. The CDR3 nucleotides read TGTGCCAGCAGCTTAGGACAGATGTCCTACGAGCAGTACTTC. Its protein product is CASSLGQMSYEQYF.

J is TRBJ1-4 and V is TRBV19; D is ambiguous. The V gene's germline CDR1 is LNHDA and CDR2 SQIVND (reference sequence). Trimming took off 1 base at V and 0 bases at J, with 6 bases between the two ends. The CDR3 is 15 residues long. The CDR3 coding sequence is TGTGCCAGTAGTATAGCGGGGACAACTAATGAAAAACTGTTTTTT. Translated: CASSIAGTTNEKLFF.

The CDR3 reads CASAGSSSTDTQYF. The CDR3 nucleotides read TGTGCCAGTGCGGGGTCCTCTAGCACAGATACGCAGTATTTT. The chain employs TRBV19 and TRBJ2-3; TRBD2 is a possible D gene (6 bases). Trimming pared 8 bases from V and 0 bases from J, leaving 12 bases between. Germline CDR1 LNHDA, CDR2 SQIVND (reference sequence). The CDR3 spans 14 residues.

This rearrangement joins TRBV7-9 to TRBJ2-1, with D possibly being TRBD2 (5 bases). In germline, CDR1 is SEHNR, CDR2 FQNEAQ (reference sequence). Trimming removed 1 base from V and 9 bases from J, with 19 bases in between. The CDR3 runs 16 residues. The CDR3 region is CASSLEFRVVAGEQFF. CDR3 nucleotide sequence: TGTGCCAGCAGCTTAGAGTTTCGAGTCGTTGCGGGTGAGCAGTTCTTC.

The chain carries TRBV9 and TRBJ2-1; 11 bases match TRBD2. Germline assignment: CDR1 SGDLS and CDR2 YYNGEE. The CDR3 contains 16 residues. With V trimmed by 3 bases and J by 4 bases, 6 bases remained unmatched. The CDR3 is CASSGGTSGRYNEQFF. In nucleotides, the CDR3 is TGTGCCAGCAGCGGAGGGACTAGCGGAAGATACAATGAGCAGTTCTTC.

In its sample, this clone was seen once. The genes are TRBV7-2 and TRBJ2-7; the D gene is possibly TRBD2 (6 bases). This CDR3 is built from 12 residues. V lost 0 bases and J 9 bases, leaving 9 bases between the germline ends. From germline, CDR1 is SGHTA and CDR2 FQGNSA. The CDR3 DNA is TGTGCCAGCAGCTTAGCTAGCGGTTCGCAGTACTTC. Protein product: CASSLASGSQYF.

The rearrangement uses TRBV5-6 and TRBJ2-5; 9 bases map to TRBD1. The CDR3 has 13 residues. Germline assignment: CDR1 SGHDT and CDR2 YYEEEE. Trimming at V came to 4 bases and at J to 5 bases, leaving 3 bases not matched to a gene. The CDR3 reads CASSDRGMETQYF. CDR3 DNA: TGTGCCAGCAGCGACAGGGGGATGGAGACCCAGTACTTC.

This rearrangement joins TRBV5-1 to TRBJ2-6; D possibly corresponds to TRBD1 (6 bases). Germline V CDR1 and CDR2: SGHRS, YFSETQ. The CDR3 is 18 amino acids. The V end was cut by 4 bases, the J end by 0 bases, with 17 bases between. The CDR3 protein is CASSRSTDSLSGANVLTF. DNA of the CDR3: TGCGCCAGCAGCCGTTCCACGGACAGTCTCTCTGGGGCCAACGTCCTGACTTTC.

In its sample, this clone is medium-sized. V and J are TRBV28 and TRBJ1-2; 10 nucleotides match TRBD1. Germline V gene data show CDR1 as MDHEN and CDR2 as SYDVKM. The CDR3 loop spans 13 amino acids. V lost 5 bases and J lost 6; bases outside the gene matches: 3. In DNA form, the CDR3 reads TGTGCCAGCAGTCGACAGGGGGCAAATGGCTACACCTTC. Amino acid sequence: CASSRQGANGYTF.

V gene TRBV5-1 combines with J gene TRBJ1-1, with TRBD1 matching over 7 bases. Per the germline V gene, CDR1 is SGHRS and CDR2 is YFSETQ. J gave up 1 base and V 2 bases, and 8 bases lay outside the gene matches. The CDR3 has 16 residues. CDR3 nucleotide sequence: TGCGCCAGCAGCTTAGCCTACAGGGGACGGAACACTGAAGCTTTCTTT. Translation gives CASSLAYRGRNTEAFF.

This chain links TRBV3-1 (or the pseudogene TRBV3-2) with TRBJ2-1; 7 nucleotides agree with TRBD2. With V trimmed by 6 bases and J by 0 bases, 2 bases remained unmatched. The germline CDR1 and CDR2 sequences are LGHDT and YNNKEL (reference sequence). CDR3 length: 14 residues. The CDR3 here is CASRAGSSYNEQFF. The CDR3 DNA sequence: TGTGCCAGCAGAGCGGGGAGCTCCTACAATGAGCAGTTCTTC.

The chain combines TRBV6-2 or TRBV6-3 with TRBJ2-1, with 8 bases fitting TRBD1. This CDR3 is built from 17 residues. V lost 2 bases to trimming and J lost 4 bases; unmatched junction nucleotides: 10. From germline, CDR1 is MNHEY and CDR2 SVGEGT. This chain's CDR3 is CASSYPKDRAWYNEQFF. CDR3 nucleotide sequence: TGTGCCAGCAGTTACCCCAAGGACAGGGCGTGGTACAATGAGCAGTTCTTC.

The chain couples TRBV3-1 (or the pseudogene TRBV3-2) to TRBJ2-1; a possible D gene is TRBD2 (5 bases). Germline CDR1 is LGHDT and CDR2 is YNNKEL (reference sequence). The CDR3 is 15 residues long. The V gene lost 0 bases and the J gene lost 3 bases, with 9 bases spanning the gap. The CDR3 DNA sequence: TGTGCCAGCAGCCAAGATGGAGCGGACTACAATGAGCAGTTCTTC. It encodes CASSQDGADYNEQFF.

The gene calls are TRBV7-6 and TRBJ2-7; 8 bases align to TRBD1. Germline CDR1 SGHVS, CDR2 FNYEAQ. The CDR3 loop spans 17 amino acids. After removal of 5 bases from V and 5 bases from J, the junction contained 17 bases not matched to a gene. CDR3 protein: CASSPRGVDRDHDEQYF. CDR3 coding DNA: TGTGCCAGCAGCCCCAGGGGGGTGGACAGGGATCACGACGAGCAGTACTTC.

A word on this clone: The sample contains more than one DNA sequence encoding this CDR3. CDR3: CASRGQPNQPQHF. As DNA, the CDR3 is TGTGCCAGCAGGGGACAGCCTAATCAGCCCCAGCATTTT. The chain joins TRBV2 to TRBJ1-5; the match to TRBD1 covers 7 bases. The junction had 3 bases not matched to a gene; V was cut back by 6 bases and J by 4 bases. In germline, CDR1 is SNHLY, CDR2 FYNNEI. This CDR3 is 13 amino acids long. The full variable domain, completed using reference TRBV2 and TRBJ1-5, is EPEVTQTPSHQVTQMGQEVILRCVPISNHLYFYWYRQILGQKVEFLVSFYNNEISEKSEIFDDQFSVERPDGSNFTLKIRSTKLEDSAMYFCASRGQPNQPQHFGDGTRLSIL.

This chain joins TRBV7-2 and TRBJ1-1, with a tentative D call TRBD1 (5 bases). Germline CDR1 and CDR2: SGHTA and FQGNSA. The CDR3 sequence is 13 residues long. V lost 5 bases, J lost 1 base, and 8 bases lay in between. The CDR3 loop reads CASSPQGNTEAFF. The CDR3 DNA follows: TGTGCCAGCAGCCCCCAGGGGAACACTGAAGCTTTCTTT.

The rearrangement links TRBV3-1 (or the pseudogene TRBV3-2) to TRBJ1-4; the match to TRBD1 covers 8 bases. Per germline, CDR1 LGHDT and CDR2 YNNKEL (reference sequence). V was clipped by 6 bases and J by 4 bases; unmatched bases: 4. The length of the CDR3 is 14 residues. For the CDR3, the DNA is TGTGCCAGCAGAGGACAGGGTATTAATGAAAAACTGTTTTTT. Residues: CASRGQGINEKLFF.

This chain joins TRBV19 and TRBJ2-1, with 7 bases identical to TRBD1. This CDR3 spans 16 amino acids. Trimming took 5 bases from V and 4 from J; bases not matched to a gene: 11. CDR1 and CDR2 (germline): LNHDA, SQIVND (reference sequence). CDR3 sequence (DNA): TGTGCCAGTAGTCTAGGGACAGCCCGTCGGTACAATGAGCAGTTCTTC. The encoded protein is CASSLGTARRYNEQFF.

This chain joins TRBV4-2 and TRBJ2-1; TRBD1 is a possible D gene (6 bases). The CDR3 spans 17 residues. Germline V gene lookup returns CDR1 LGHNA and CDR2 YNFKEQ. Trimming removed 0 bases at V and 7 bases at J, with 19 bases between. The CDR3, as DNA: TGTGCCAGCAGCCAAGATAACCGGAGCGGTAGGGGGAATGAGCAGTTCTTC. It is translated as CASSQDNRSGRGNEQFF.

The CDR3 bases are TGTGCCAGCAGTCTATTACTCTATGGCTACACCTTC. The encoded protein is CASSLLLYGYTF. The V call is TRBV28, the J call TRBJ1-2, with no clear D. V was clipped by 5 bases and J by 4 bases, with 8 bases between them. CDR1 and CDR2 (germline): MDHEN, SYDVKM. The CDR3 is made up of 12 amino acids.

The chain recombines TRBV2 with TRBJ1-6; D gene unclear. Germline CDR1 is SNHLY and CDR2 is FYNNEI. The length of the CDR3 is 13 residues. The V end was cut by 4 bases, the J end by 4 bases, with 5 bases between. The CDR3 reads CASSVMYNSPLHF. DNA for the CDR3: TGTGCCAGCAGTGTAATGTATAATTCACCCCTCCACTTT.

The V call is TRBV7-9, the J call TRBJ2-3; 9 bases line up with TRBD2. The trim removed 0 bases at V and 0 bases at J, leaving 4 bases unmatched. The CDR3 spans 17 residues. CDR1 is SEHNR, CDR2 FQNEAQ, per germline (reference sequence). This chain's CDR3 is CASSLAKRGASTDTQYF. The CDR3 DNA sequence: TGTGCCAGCAGCTTAGCAAAGCGGGGGGCTAGCACAGATACGCAGTATTTT.

The J gene is TRBJ2-2, the V gene TRBV11-2; TRBD1 matches at 7 bases. This CDR3 has 15 residues. V shed 6 bases, J shed 5 bases, and the junction held 9 bases outside the gene matches. Germline loops: CDR1 SGHAT, CDR2 FQNNGV. The CDR3 is CASSYTTGATGELFF. The CDR3 DNA sequence: TGTGCCAGCAGTTATACTACAGGGGCGACCGGGGAGCTGTTTTTT.